The 5 T cell receptor beta chains given below trace back to one sample, sequenced in a study of blood T cell repertoires in COVID-19. Assay used: immunoSEQ multiplex PCR; TCRdb lists only in-frame clones, some missing. The data contain under 250,000 clones, roughly 85% of them singletons. The sequenced sample was peripheral blood. All receptors derive from a man aged 50-59 years with COVID-19, enrolled during active disease.

This clone was observed a handful of times. This sequence joins TRBV13 and TRBJ1-1, with TRBD1 identical over 9 bases. Germline loops: CDR1 PRHDT, CDR2 FYEKMQ (reference sequence). The CDR3 sequence is 14 residues long. Trimming removed 4 bases from V and 5 bases from J; junction bases left unmatched: 5. CDR3 residues: CASSSDRGFTEAFF. The CDR3, as DNA: TGTGCCAGCAGCTCTGACAGGGGGTTTACTGAAGCTTTCTTT. Variable domain in full (rest from reference TRBV13 and TRBJ1-1): AAGVIQSPRHLIKEKRETATLKCYPIPRHDTVYWYQQGPGQDPQFLISFYEKMQSDKGSIPDRFSAQQFSDYHSELNMSSLELGDSALYFCASSSDRGFTEAFFGQGTRLTVV.

The rearrangement links TRBV28 to TRBJ1-3; 7 bases map to TRBD1. The CDR3 covers 15 residues. Per the germline V gene, CDR1 is MDHEN and CDR2 is SYDVKM. The J segment lost 4 bases and the V segment lost 4 bases, leaving 7 bases of the junction unmatched. Written as DNA, the CDR3 is TGTGCCAGCAGTTACGGAGGGACAGAAGGAAACACCATATATTTT. Amino acid sequence: CASSYGGTEGNTIYF.

The rearrangement joins TRBV5-1 to TRBJ1-1; 8 nucleotides match TRBD1. With 0 bases clipped from V and 0 bases from J, the junction kept 4 bases outside the gene matches. Germline V CDR1 and CDR2: SGHRS, YFSETQ. The CDR3 length is 16 residues. The CDR3: CASSLDGTGLNTEAFF. CDR3 in DNA: TGCGCCAGCAGCTTGGATGGGACAGGATTGAACACTGAAGCTTTCTTT.

The gene calls are TRBV24-1 and TRBJ2-2; TRBD2 agrees at 10 bases. The V and J ends lost 9 bases and 4 bases, in that order; junction bases with no gene match: 7. The CDR3 extends over 15 amino acids. The germline gives CDR1 KGHDR, CDR2 SFDVKD. The CDR3 is CATRSGGPATGELFF. The CDR3 nucleotides are TGTGCCACCCGTAGCGGGGGGCCCGCCACCGGGGAGCTGTTTTTT.

The rearrangement links TRBV5-1 to TRBJ2-7, with 11 positions matching TRBD1. The CDR3 is made up of 15 amino acids. V was clipped by 2 bases and J by 3 bases; unmatched bases: 4. Germline CDR1 SGHRS, CDR2 YFSETQ. The CDR3 region has the DNA TGCGCCAGCAGCTTCGGGACAGGGGGTTTCTACGAGCAGTACTTC. Protein product: CASSFGTGGFYEQYF.